The text below deals with one T cell receptor (beta chain). What it binds is unknown. The data stem from a study of blood T cells in healthy people across ages. Study results and caveats: In long-lived donors, naive CD4+ cell counts and diversity exceeded those of aged donors.

A second PCR of 7 to 11 cycles used a sample-barcoded 5' primer and a J-beta primer mix. TCRdb called the 5' RACE reads again in MiXCR, with one record for every CDR3 protein. The sample has over 1,500,000 distinct CDR3 sequences; 49% are singletons. It was 8 to 10 milliliters of peripheral blood that were drawn from each donor. This receptor was taken from a woman between 40 and 50 years old in good health. Sample: blood.

CDR3 residues: CASSATLLAGHPYNEQFF. Written as DNA, the CDR3 is TGTGCCAGCAGCGCCACCCTACTAGCGGGGCACCCCTACAATGAGCAGTTCTTC. The chain is built from TRBV27 and TRBJ2-1, with TRBD2 matching 10 bases. The ends lost 6 bases at V and 2 bases at J; junction bases unmatched: 13. CDR1 MNHEY and CDR2 SMNVEV come from the germline V gene (reference sequence). The CDR3 runs to 18 residues.